This T cell receptor (beta chain) was recorded in a study of control samples from healthy donors and cancer patients. Clones were sequenced by immunoSEQ multiplex PCR, and TCRdb holds only the in-frame ones, with some missing. The sample includes approximately 150,000 clones, approximately 94% seen only once; the top ten take 14%. V dropped 0 bases and J dropped 2 bases, with 11 bases sitting between them. The length of the CDR3 is 16 residues. Per germline, CDR1 MNHEY and CDR2 SVGAGI. The sequenced material came from PBMCs. This TCR was recovered from a man between 60 and 75 years old with colorectal cancer. This chain connects TRBV6-5 to TRBJ1-5; the D gene is possibly TRBD1 (5 bases). The CDR3 nucleotides are TGTGCCAGCAGTTACTCAGGGGACGGGGGCAATCAGCCCCAGCATTTT. Its protein is CASSYSGDGGNQPQHF.